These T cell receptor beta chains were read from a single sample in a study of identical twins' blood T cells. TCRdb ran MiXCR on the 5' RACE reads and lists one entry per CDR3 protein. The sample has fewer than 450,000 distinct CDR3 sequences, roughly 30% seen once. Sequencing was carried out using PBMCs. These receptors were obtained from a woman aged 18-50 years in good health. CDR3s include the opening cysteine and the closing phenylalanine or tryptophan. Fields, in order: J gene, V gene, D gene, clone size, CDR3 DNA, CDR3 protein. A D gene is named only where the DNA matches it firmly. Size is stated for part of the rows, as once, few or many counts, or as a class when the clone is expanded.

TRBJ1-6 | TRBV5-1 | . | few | TGCGCCAGCAGCTTGGGCCACGACGATTCACCCCTCCACTTT | CASSLGHDDSPLHF
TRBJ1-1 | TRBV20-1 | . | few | TGCAGCCCTTTAGGAGCGAACACTGAAGCTTTCTTT | CSPLGANTEAFF
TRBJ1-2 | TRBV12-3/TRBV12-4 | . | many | TGTGCCAGCAGTTTGACACTTACCGCTAACTATGGCTACACCTTC | CASSLTLTANYGYTF
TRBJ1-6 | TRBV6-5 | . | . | TGTGCCAGCAGTTACGGGGGCGATGATTCACCCCTCCACTTT | CASSYGGDDSPLHF
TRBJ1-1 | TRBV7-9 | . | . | TGTGCCAGCAGCGTAGTCCTCCACGGGGAAGCGGGTACTGAAGCTTTCTTT | CASSVVLHGEAGTEAFF
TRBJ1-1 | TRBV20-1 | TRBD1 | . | TGCAGTGCTAGAGTCGAGACAGGGGCCACTGAAGCTTTCTTT | CSARVETGATEAFF
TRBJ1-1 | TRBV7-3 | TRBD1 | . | TGTGCCAGCAGCGCACGGACAGGGGAGAACACTGAAGCTTTCTTT | CASSARTGENTEAFF
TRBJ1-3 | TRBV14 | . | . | TGTGCCAGCAGCCAAGGAGGCGTCTACTCTGGAAACACCATATATTTT | CASSQGGVYSGNTIYF
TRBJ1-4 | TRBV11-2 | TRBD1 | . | TGTGCCAGCAGCCGGGGACAGGGGTATGAAAAACTGTTTTTT | CASSRGQGYEKLFF
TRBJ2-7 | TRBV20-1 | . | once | TGCAGTGCTAGAGGGCGGACAGCGAGCTCCTACGAGCAGTACTTC | CSARGRTASSYEQYF
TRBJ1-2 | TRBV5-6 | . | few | TGTGCCAGCAGTAACAGGGTTGGCTACACCTTC | CASSNRVGYTF
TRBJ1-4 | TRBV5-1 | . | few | TGCGCCAGCAGCTTAAAGAACGTGGCTCGGGGAAGTGAAAAACTGTTTTTT | CASSLKNVARGSEKLFF
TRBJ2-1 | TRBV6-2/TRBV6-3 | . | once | TGTGCCAGCATTAACTCCCACAATGAGCAGTTCTTC | CASINSHNEQFF
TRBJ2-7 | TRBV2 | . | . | TGTGCCTGCAGTGACCCGCTTGCCCCCTACGAGCAGTACTTC | CACSDPLAPYEQYF